This entry describes one TCR beta chain. These data originate in a study of blood T cell repertoires in COVID-19. About the research overall: Samples taken during acute and convalescent COVID-19 were collected in the United States, Italy and Spain. Nucleic acid was either cDNA or gDNA, and it came from T cells, B-cell-depleted T cells, or PBMCs.

How the authors handled the data: Scientists estimated how many nucleated cells there were by amplifying reference gene primers. Produced via immunoSEQ multiplex PCR; TCRdb's table is partial and in-frame only. V and J calls and clone size are those listed in that table; D and trimming were worked out from the DNA. The sample has 70,000 or so clones, 90% seen once. The clonotype comes from a woman under 30 with acute or convalescent COVID-19. The source material was peripheral blood.

Written as DNA, the CDR3 is TGTGCCAGCAGCCTAGATGGGACTAGGAGCGGCGAGCAGTACTTC. It translates to CASSLDGTRSGEQYF. This chain joins TRBV7-6 and TRBJ2-7, with 8 bases identical to TRBD2. Looked up from germline, CDR1 is SGHVS and CDR2 is FNYEAQ. The CDR3 sequence is 15 residues long. Trimming took 5 bases from V and 6 from J; bases not matched to a gene: 12.